Below, 11 T cell receptor beta chains from the same sample are listed, as sequenced in a study of vaccination and CD4 T cells after COVID-19 (dated by TCRdb to between 2021 and 2022). Receptor libraries were prepared by PCR. Sequencer: Illumina iSeq 100. The public reads were run again by TCRdb, first through fastp at Q25 and then through MiXCR, and only productive beta chains were kept. Rows are unified per CDR3 protein, each entry keeping the most common DNA and genes. Recorded for this sample are 25,000 or so distinct CDR3 sequences; around 50% of them occurred a single time. Of the sample, 1% to 1.2% falls within the top ten clones. Material: CD4+ T cells from blood, obtained before SARS-CoV-2 vaccination. The receptor set was obtained from a human donor who had recovered from COVID-19.

CDR3 protein: CASSSKSGTGVGETQYF. In nucleotides, the CDR3 is TGCGCCAGCAGCTCGAAATCTGGCACGGGAGTGGGGGAGACCCAGTACTTC. This rearrangement joins TRBV5-1 to TRBJ2-5, with D possibly matching TRBD2 (6 bases). Per the germline V gene, CDR1 is SGHRS and CDR2 is YFSETQ. The CDR3 is 17 amino acids. V was pared by 3 bases and J by 5 bases, with 23 bases between.

The chain recombines TRBV6-1 with TRBJ1-5; 9 nucleotides agree with TRBD1. The CDR3 extends over 15 amino acids. Germline V gene lookup returns CDR1 MNHNS and CDR2 SASEGT. The trim removed 6 bases at V and 6 bases at J, leaving 9 bases unmatched. The CDR3 sequence is CASRIEQGAGQPQHF. CDR3 sequence (DNA): TGTGCCAGCAGGATCGAACAGGGGGCTGGTCAGCCCCAGCATTTT.

The chain carries TRBV20-1 and TRBJ2-1; possible D gene TRBD1, 6 bases. The CDR3 runs 13 residues. Per germline, CDR1 DFQATT and CDR2 SNEGSKA (reference sequence). Trimming took off 4 bases at V and 7 bases at J, with 14 bases between the two ends. DNA for the CDR3: TGCAGTGCTAAAAGGGGGATCAAGAATGAGCAGTTCTTC. Translation gives CSAKRGIKNEQFF.

The chain recombines TRBV28 with TRBJ1-6; D may be TRBD1 (5 bases). This CDR3 contains 14 residues. CDR1 is MDHEN, CDR2 SYDVKM, per germline. The V and J ends lost 2 bases and 8 bases respectively, with 10 bases between them. This CDR3 reads CASSLPGYYSPLHF. As DNA, the CDR3 is TGTGCCAGCAGTTTACCAGGGTATTATTCACCCCTCCACTTT.

Written as DNA, the CDR3 is TGTGCCAGCAGGGCCGGACAGTTCGCAGATACGCAGTATTTT. This gives the protein CASRAGQFADTQYF. The chain has TRBV6-1 and TRBJ2-3; D may be TRBD1 (6 bases). V was cut by 6 bases and J by 4 bases, with 14 bases left in between. The length of the CDR3 is 14 residues. CDR1 is MNHNS, CDR2 SASEGT, per germline.

This chain links TRBV30 with TRBJ2-1; 11 nucleotides match TRBD2. After removal of 4 bases from V and 4 bases from J, the junction contained 0 bases not matched to a gene. Germline V gene lookup returns CDR1 GTSNPN and CDR2 SVGIG (reference sequence). The length of the CDR3 is 13 residues. The CDR3 region has the DNA TGTGCCTGGACTAGCGGGAGGTACAATGAGCAGTTCTTC. It encodes CAWTSGRYNEQFF.

This clonotype was seen more than once but under ten times. V gene TRBV7-8 combines with J gene TRBJ1-2; weak D call: TRBD1 (6 bases). Germline V gene lookup returns CDR1 SGHVS and CDR2 FQNEAQ. Trimming removed 5 bases from V and 3 bases from J, with 16 bases in between. The CDR3 sequence is 15 residues long. This CDR3 reads CASSLRWGPDYGYTF. CDR3 coding DNA: TGTGCCAGCAGCCTCCGGTGGGGGCCAGACTATGGCTACACCTTC.

The genes are TRBV19 and TRBJ2-3, with a possible D match to TRBD2 (5 bases). This CDR3 spans 15 amino acids. Trimming removed 0 bases at V and 1 base at J, with 8 bases between. The germline CDR1 and CDR2 sequences are LNHDA and SQIVND (reference sequence). The CDR3, as DNA: TGTGCCAGTAGTATAGATCCCGGGGGCACAGATACGCAGTATTTT. Its translation is CASSIDPGGTDTQYF.

V gene TRBV20-1 combines with J gene TRBJ2-5; 10 nucleotides match TRBD2. The V gene's germline CDR1 is DFQATT and CDR2 SNEGSKA (reference sequence). Trimming at V came to 1 base and at J to 2 bases, leaving 4 bases not matched to a gene. The CDR3 spans 15 residues. CDR3 loop: CSARGAGGFQETQYF. The CDR3 bases are TGCAGTGCTAGAGGAGCGGGAGGGTTTCAAGAGACCCAGTACTTC.

Here the CDR3 reads CATSDSIIREDQYF. CDR3 DNA sequence: TGTGCCACCAGTGATTCTATTATCAGAGAGGACCAGTACTTC. The chain carries TRBV24-1 and TRBJ2-5; D call uncertain. The length of the CDR3 is 14 residues. V lost 2 bases and J lost 10, with 16 bases in between. Germline lookup yields CDR1 KGHDR and CDR2 SFDVKD.

The chain joins TRBV28 to TRBJ1-2; D perhaps matches TRBD1 (5 bases). V gave up 3 bases and J gave up 2 bases, with 10 bases separating them. The CDR3 sequence is 14 residues long. The germline CDR1 and CDR2 sequences are MDHEN and SYDVKM. CDR3 residues: CASSFWGMNYGYTF. CDR3 coding DNA: TGTGCCAGCAGTTTTTGGGGCATGAACTATGGCTACACCTTC.